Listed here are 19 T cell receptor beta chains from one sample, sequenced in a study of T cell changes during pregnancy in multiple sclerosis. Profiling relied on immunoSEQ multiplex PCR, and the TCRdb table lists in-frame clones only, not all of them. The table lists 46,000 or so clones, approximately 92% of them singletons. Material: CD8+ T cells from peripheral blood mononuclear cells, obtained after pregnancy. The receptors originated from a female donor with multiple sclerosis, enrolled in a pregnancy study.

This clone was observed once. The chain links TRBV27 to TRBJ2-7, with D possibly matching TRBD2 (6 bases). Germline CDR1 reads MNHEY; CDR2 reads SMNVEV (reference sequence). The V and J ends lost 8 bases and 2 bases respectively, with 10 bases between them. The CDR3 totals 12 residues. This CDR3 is CASSPGAYEQYF. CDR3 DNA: TGTGCCAGCTCTCCGGGGGCCTACGAGCAGTACTTC.

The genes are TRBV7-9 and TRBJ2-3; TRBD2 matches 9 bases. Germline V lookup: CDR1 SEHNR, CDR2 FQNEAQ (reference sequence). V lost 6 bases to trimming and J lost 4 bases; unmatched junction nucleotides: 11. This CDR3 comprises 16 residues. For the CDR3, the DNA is TGTGCCAGCAGAAAAGGGGGCGGGGGGGCCGCAGATACGCAGTATTTT. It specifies CASRKGGGGAADTQYF.

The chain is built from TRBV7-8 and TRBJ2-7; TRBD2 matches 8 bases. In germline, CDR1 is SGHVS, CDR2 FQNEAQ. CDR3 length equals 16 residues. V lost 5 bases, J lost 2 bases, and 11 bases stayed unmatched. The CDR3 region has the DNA TGTGCCAGCAGCCCCCCTACTAGCGGACCTACCTACGAGCAGTACTTC. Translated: CASSPPTSGPTYEQYF.

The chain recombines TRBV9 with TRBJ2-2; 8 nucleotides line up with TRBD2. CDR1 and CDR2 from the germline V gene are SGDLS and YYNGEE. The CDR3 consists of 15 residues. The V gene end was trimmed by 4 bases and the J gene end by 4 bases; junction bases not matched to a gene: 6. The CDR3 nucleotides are TGTGCCAGCAGCTTGAGCGGGGGTCGCACCGGGGAGCTGTTTTTT. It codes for CASSLSGGRTGELFF.

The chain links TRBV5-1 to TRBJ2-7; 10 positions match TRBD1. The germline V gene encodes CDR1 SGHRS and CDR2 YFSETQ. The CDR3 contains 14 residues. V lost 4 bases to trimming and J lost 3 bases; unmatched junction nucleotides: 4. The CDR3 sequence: CASSDRDRGYEQYF. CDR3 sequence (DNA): TGCGCCAGCAGCGACCGGGACAGGGGCTACGAGCAGTACTTC. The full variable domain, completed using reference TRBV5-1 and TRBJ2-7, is KAGVTQTPRYLIKTRGQQVTLSCSPISGHRSVSWYQQTPGQGLQFLFEYFSETQRNKGNFPGRFSGRQFSNSRSEMNVSTLELGDSALYLCASSDRDRGYEQYFGPGTRLTVT.

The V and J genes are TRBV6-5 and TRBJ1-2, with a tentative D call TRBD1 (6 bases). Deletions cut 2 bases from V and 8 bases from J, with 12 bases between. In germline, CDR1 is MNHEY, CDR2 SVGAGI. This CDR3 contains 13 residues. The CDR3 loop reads CASSYGWGQGYTF. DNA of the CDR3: TGTGCCAGCAGTTACGGTTGGGGGCAGGGCTACACCTTC.

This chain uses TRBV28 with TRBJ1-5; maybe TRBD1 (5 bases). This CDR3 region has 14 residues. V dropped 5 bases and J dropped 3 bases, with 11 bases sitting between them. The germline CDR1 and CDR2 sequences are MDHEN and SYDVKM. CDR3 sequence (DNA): TGTGCCAGCAGTCCAGACAGTTACAATCAGCCCCAGCATTTT. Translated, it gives CASSPDSYNQPQHF.

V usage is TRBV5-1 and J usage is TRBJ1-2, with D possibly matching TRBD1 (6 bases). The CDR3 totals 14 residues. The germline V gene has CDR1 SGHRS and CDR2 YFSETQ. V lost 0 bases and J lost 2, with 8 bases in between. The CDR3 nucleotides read TGCGCCAGCAGCTTGGGAGGACAGAACTATGGCTACACCTTC. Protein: CASSLGGQNYGYTF.

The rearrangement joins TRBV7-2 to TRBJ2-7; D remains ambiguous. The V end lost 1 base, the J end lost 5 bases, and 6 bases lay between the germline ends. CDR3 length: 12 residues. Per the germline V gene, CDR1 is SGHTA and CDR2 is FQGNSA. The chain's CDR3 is CASSLGRHEQYF. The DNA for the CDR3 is TGTGCCAGCAGCTTAGGCAGGCACGAGCAGTACTTC.

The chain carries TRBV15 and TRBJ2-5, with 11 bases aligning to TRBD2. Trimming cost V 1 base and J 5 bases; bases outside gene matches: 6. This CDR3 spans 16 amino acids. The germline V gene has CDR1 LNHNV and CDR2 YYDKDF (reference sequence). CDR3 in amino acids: CATSRVLAGELETQYF. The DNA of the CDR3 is TGTGCCACCAGCAGAGTACTAGCGGGAGAATTGGAGACCCAGTACTTC.

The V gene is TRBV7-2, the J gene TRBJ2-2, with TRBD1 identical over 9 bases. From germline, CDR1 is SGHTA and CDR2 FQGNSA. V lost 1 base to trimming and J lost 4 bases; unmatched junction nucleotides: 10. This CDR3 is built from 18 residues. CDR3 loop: CASSLGGWGTGLTGELFF. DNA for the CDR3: TGTGCCAGCAGCTTAGGAGGGTGGGGGACAGGGCTCACCGGGGAGCTGTTTTTT.

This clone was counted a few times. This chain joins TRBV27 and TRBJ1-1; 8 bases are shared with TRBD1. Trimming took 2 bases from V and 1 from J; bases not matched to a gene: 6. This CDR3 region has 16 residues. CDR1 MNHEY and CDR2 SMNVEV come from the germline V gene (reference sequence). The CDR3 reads CASSLGQGKRNTEAFF. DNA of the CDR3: TGTGCCAGCAGTTTAGGACAGGGAAAAAGGAACACTGAAGCTTTCTTT.

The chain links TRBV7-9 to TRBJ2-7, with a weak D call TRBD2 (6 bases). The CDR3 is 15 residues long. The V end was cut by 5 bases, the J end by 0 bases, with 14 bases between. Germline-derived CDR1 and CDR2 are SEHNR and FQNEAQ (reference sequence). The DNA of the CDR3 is TGTGCCAGCAGCCCTCGTAGCGGAAGCTCCTACGAGCAGTACTTC. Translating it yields CASSPRSGSSYEQYF.

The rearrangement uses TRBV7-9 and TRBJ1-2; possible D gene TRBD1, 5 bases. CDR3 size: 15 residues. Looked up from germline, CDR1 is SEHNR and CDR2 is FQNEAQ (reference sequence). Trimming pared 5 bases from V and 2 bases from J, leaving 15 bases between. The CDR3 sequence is CASSQLGGGNYGYTF. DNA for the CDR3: TGTGCCAGCAGCCAACTCGGGGGGGGGAACTATGGCTACACCTTC.

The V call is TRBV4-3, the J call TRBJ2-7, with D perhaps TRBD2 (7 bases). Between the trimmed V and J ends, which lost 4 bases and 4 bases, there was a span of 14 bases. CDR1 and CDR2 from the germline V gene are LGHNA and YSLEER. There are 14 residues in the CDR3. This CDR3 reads CASSLDRGAYEQYF. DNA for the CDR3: TGCGCCAGCAGCCTAGACCGGGGGGCTTACGAGCAGTACTTC.

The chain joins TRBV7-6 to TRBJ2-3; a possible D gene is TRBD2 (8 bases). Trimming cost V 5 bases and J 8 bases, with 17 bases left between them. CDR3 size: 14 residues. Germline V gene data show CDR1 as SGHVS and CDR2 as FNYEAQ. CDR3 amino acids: CASSGTAGAVTQYF. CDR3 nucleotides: TGTGCCAGCAGCGGGACAGCGGGAGCGGTTACGCAGTATTTT. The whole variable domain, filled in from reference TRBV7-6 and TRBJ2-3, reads GAGVSQSPRYKVTKRGQDVALRCDPISGHVSLYWYRQALGQGPEFLTYFNYEAQQDKSGLPNDRFSAERPEGSISTLTIQRTEQRDSAMYRCASSGTAGAVTQYFGPGTRLTVL.

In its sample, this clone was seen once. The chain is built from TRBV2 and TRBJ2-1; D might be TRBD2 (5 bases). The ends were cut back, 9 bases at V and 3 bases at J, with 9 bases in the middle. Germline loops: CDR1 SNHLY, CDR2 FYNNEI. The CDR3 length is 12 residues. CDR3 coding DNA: TGTGCCAGGGACCGGGACTACAATGAGCAGTTCTTC. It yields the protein CARDRDYNEQFF.

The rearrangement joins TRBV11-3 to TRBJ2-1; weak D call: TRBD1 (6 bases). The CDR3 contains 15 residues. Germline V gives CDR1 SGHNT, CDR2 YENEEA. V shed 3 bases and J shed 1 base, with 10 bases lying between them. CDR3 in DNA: TGTGCCAGCAGCTTCACAGGGCCGTCCTACAATGAGCAGTTCTTC. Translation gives CASSFTGPSYNEQFF.

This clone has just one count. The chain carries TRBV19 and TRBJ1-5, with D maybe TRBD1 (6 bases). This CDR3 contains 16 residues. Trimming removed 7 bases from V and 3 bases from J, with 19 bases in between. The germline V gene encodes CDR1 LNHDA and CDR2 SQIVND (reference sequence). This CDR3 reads CASTSKTGPNNQPQHF. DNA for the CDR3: TGTGCCAGTACTTCAAAAACAGGGCCCAACAATCAGCCCCAGCATTTT.